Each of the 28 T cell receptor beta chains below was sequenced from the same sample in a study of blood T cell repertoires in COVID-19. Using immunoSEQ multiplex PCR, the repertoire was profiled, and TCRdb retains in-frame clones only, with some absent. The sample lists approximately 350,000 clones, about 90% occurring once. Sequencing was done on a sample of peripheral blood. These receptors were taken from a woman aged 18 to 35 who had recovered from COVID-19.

CDR3 nucleotides: TGTGCCAGCAGCTTGAGTACAGCGGGAGAAACCGGGGAGCTGTTTTTT. As protein: CASSLSTAGETGELFF. This chain links TRBV5-4 with TRBJ2-2; 8 bases match TRBD2. V lost 1 base, J lost 5 bases, and 7 bases stayed unmatched. The germline gives CDR1 SGHNT, CDR2 YYREEE (reference sequence). This CDR3 region has 16 residues. The full variable domain, with the rest looked up from reference TRBV5-4 and TRBJ2-2, is ETGVTQSPTHLIKTRGQQVTLRCSSQSGHNTVSWYQQALGQGPQFIFQYYREEENGRGNFPPRFSGLQFPNYSSELNVNALELDDSALYLCASSLSTAGETGELFFGEGSRLTVL.

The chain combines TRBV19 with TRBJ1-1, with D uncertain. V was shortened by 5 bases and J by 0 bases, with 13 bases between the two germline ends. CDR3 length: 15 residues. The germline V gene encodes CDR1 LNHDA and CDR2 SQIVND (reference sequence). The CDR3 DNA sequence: TGTGCCAGTAGTGCGGCGGCCAGATTGAACACTGAAGCTTTCTTT. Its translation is CASSAAARLNTEAFF.

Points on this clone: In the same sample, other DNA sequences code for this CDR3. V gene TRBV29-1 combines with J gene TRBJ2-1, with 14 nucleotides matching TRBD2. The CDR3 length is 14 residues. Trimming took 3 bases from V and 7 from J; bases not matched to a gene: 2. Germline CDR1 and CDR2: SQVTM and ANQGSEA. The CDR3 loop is CSVDRTSGGNEQFF. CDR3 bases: TGCAGCGTTGATCGGACTAGCGGGGGGAATGAGCAGTTCTTC.

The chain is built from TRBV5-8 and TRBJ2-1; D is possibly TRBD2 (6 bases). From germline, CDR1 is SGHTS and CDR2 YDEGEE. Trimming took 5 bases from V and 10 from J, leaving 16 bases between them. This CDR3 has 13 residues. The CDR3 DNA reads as TGTGCCAGCAGGTTATGGCGGGACCTCGAGCAGTTCTTC. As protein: CASRLWRDLEQFF. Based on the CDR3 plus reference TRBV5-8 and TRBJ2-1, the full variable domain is EAGVTQSPTHLIKTRGQQATLRCSPISGHTSVYWYQQALGLGLQFLLWYDEGEERNRGNFPPRFSGRQFPNYSSELNVNALELEDSALYLCASRLWRDLEQFFGPGTRLTVL.

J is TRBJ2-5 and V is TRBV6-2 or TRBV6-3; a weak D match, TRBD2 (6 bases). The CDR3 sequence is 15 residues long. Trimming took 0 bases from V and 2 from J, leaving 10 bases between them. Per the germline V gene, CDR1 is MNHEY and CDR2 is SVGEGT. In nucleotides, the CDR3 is TGTGCCAGCAGTTACTCGCTGCGGGATCAAGAGACCCAGTACTTC. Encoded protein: CASSYSLRDQETQYF.

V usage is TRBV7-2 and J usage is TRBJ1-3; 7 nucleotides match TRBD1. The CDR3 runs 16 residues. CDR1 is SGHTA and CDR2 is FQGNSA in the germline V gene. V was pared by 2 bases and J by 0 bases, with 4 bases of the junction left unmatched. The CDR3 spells CASSLYGTASGNTIYF. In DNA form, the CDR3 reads TGTGCCAGCAGCTTATACGGGACAGCCTCTGGAAACACCATATATTTT. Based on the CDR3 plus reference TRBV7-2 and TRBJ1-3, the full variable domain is GAGVSQSPSNKVTEKGKDVELRCDPISGHTALYWYRQSLGQGLEFLIYFQGNSAPDKSGLPSDRFSAERTGGSVSTLTIQRTQQEDSAVYLCASSLYGTASGNTIYFGEGSWLTVV.

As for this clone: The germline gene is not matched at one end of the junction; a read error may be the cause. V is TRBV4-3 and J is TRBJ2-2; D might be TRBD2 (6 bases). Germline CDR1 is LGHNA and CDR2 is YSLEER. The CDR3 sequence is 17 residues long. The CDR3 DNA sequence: TGCGCCAGTAGCCTTATGGGTAGCGGAGGAGACACCGGGGAGCTGTTTTTT. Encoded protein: CASSLMGSGGDTGELFF.

CDR3 DNA: TGTGCCAGCAGCCCAAGACAGGGTGGGGACTATGGCTACACCTTC. The encoded protein is CASSPRQGGDYGYTF. The genes are TRBV7-6 and TRBJ1-2, with 7 nucleotides matching TRBD1. Trimming removed 5 bases from V and 3 bases from J; junction bases left unmatched: 9. The CDR3 is made up of 15 amino acids. Germline lookup yields CDR1 SGHVS and CDR2 FNYEAQ. The entire variable domain, with the rest obtained from reference TRBV7-6 and TRBJ1-2, is as follows: GAGVSQSPRYKVTKRGQDVALRCDPISGHVSLYWYRQALGQGPEFLTYFNYEAQQDKSGLPNDRFSAERPEGSISTLTIQRTEQRDSAMYRCASSPRQGGDYGYTFGSGTRLTVV.

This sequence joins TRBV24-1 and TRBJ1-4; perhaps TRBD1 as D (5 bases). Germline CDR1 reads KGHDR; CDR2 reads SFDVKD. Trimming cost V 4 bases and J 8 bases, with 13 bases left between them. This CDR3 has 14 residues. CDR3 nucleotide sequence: TGTGCCACCAGTGAATCAGGGCACGGGGAAAAACTGTTTTTT. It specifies CATSESGHGEKLFF.

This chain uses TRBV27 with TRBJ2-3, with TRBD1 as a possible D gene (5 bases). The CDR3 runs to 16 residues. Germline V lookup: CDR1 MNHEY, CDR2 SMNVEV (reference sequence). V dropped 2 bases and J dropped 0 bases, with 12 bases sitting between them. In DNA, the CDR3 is TGTGCCAGCAGTTTACGGGTGCAGGGTAGCACAGATACGCAGTATTTT. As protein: CASSLRVQGSTDTQYF.

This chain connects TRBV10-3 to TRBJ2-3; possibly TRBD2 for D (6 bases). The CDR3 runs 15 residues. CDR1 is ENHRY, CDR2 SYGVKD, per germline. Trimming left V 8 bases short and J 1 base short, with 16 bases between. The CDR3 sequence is CAIGGGDGGTDTQYF. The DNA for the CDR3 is TGTGCCATCGGAGGCGGGGATGGGGGCACAGATACGCAGTATTTT.

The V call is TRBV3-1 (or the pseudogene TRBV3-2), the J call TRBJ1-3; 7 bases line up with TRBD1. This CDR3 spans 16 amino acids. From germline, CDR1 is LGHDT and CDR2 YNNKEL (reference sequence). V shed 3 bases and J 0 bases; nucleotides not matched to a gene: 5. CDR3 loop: CASSQEGTVSGNTIYF. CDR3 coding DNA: TGTGCCAGCAGCCAGGAAGGGACAGTCTCTGGAAACACCATATATTTT.

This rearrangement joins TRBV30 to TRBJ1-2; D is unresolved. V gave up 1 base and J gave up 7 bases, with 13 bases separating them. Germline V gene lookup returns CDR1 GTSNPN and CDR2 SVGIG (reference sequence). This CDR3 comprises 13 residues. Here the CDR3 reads CAWSARAGSGYTF. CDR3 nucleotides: TGTGCCTGGAGTGCCAGAGCGGGTAGTGGCTACACCTTC.

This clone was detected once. Here the CDR3 DNA reads TGCAGTGGGGCCCTGGACAATGAGCAGTTCTTC. Translated: CSGALDNEQFF. This chain uses TRBV20-1 with TRBJ2-1, with D unclear. Trimming shortened V by 7 bases and J by 5 bases, and 9 bases separated the two germline ends. Germline V gene data show CDR1 as DFQATT and CDR2 as SNEGSKA (reference sequence). The CDR3 is 11 amino acids.

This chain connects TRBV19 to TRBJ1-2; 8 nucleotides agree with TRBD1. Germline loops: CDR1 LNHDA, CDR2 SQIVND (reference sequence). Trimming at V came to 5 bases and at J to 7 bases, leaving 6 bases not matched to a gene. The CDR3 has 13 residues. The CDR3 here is CASSHNDRGGYTF. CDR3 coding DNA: TGTGCCAGTAGTCACAACGACAGGGGTGGCTACACCTTC.

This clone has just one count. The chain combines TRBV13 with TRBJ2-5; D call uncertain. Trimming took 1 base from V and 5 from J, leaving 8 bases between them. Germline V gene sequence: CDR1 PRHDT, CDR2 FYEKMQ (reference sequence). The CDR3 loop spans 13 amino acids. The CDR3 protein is CASSLEGEETQYF. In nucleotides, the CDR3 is TGTGCCAGCAGCTTAGAAGGAGAGGAGACCCAGTACTTC. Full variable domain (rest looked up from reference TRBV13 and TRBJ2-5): AAGVIQSPRHLIKEKRETATLKCYPIPRHDTVYWYQQGPGQDPQFLISFYEKMQSDKGSIPDRFSAQQFSDYHSELNMSSLELGDSALYFCASSLEGEETQYFGPGTRLLVL.

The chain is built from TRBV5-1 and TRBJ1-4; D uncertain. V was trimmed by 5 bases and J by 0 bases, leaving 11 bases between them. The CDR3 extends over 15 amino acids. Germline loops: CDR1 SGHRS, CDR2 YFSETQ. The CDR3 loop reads CASRPAGTTNEKLFF. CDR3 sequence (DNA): TGCGCCAGCAGGCCAGCAGGTACAACTAATGAAAAACTGTTTTTT.

CDR3: CASSYSGQLYGYTF. In nucleotides, the CDR3 is TGTGCCAGCAGTTACTCGGGACAGCTCTATGGCTACACCTTC. V usage is TRBV6-2 or TRBV6-3 and J usage is TRBJ1-2; 7 bases agree with TRBD1. Looked up from germline, CDR1 is MNHEY and CDR2 is SVGEGT. V was clipped by 0 bases and J by 4 bases; unmatched bases: 2. This CDR3 comprises 14 residues.

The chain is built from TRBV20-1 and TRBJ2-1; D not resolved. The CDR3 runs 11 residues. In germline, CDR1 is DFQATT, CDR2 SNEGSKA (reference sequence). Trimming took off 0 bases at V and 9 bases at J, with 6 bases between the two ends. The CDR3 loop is CSARDKLEQFF. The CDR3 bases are TGCAGTGCTAGAGATAAACTTGAGCAGTTCTTC.

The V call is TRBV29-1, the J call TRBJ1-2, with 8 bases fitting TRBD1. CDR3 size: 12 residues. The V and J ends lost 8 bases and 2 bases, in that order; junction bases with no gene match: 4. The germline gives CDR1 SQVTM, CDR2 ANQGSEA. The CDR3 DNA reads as TGCAGCACCACAGGGGGGAACTATGGCTACACCTTC. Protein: CSTTGGNYGYTF.

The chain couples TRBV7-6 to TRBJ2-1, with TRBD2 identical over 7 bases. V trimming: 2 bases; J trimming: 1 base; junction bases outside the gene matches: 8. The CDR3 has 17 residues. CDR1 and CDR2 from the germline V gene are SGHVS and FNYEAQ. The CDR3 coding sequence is TGTGCCAGCAGCTTACAGGGAGCGGGAAGGTCCTACAATGAGCAGTTCTTC. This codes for CASSLQGAGRSYNEQFF.

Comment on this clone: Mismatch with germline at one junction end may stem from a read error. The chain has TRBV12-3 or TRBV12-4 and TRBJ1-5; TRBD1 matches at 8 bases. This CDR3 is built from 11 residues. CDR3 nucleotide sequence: TGTGCCAGCAGTCTCGGACAGGGACGGAATTTT. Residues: CASSLGQGRNF.

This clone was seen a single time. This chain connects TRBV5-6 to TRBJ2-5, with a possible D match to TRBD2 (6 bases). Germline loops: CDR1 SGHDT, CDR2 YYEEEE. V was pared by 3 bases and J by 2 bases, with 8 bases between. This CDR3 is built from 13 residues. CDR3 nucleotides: TGTGCCAGCAGCTATGGGGGGCAAGAGACCCAGTACTTC. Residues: CASSYGGQETQYF.

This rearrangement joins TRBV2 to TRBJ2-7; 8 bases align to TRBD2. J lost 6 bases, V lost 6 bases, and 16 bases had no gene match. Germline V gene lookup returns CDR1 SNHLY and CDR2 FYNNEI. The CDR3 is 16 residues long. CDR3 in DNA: TGTGCCAGCAGCTCTCCCCCCGGGAGGGCCGGTAGCGAGCAGTACGTC. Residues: CASSSPPGRAGSEQYV.

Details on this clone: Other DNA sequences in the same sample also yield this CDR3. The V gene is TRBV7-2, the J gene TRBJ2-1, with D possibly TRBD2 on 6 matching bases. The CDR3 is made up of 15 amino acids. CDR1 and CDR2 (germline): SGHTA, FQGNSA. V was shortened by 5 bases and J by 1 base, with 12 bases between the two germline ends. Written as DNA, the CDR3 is TGTGCCAGCAGCCCCTTGGCGGGGTCCTACAATGAGCAGTTCTTC. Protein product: CASSPLAGSYNEQFF.

In nucleotides, the CDR3 is TGTGCCAGCAGCCTAGGGACAGGGAGACAGTATAATTCACCCCTCCACTTT. The encoded protein is CASSLGTGRQYNSPLHF. V gene TRBV7-2 combines with J gene TRBJ1-6, with TRBD1 matching over 9 bases. Looked up from germline, CDR1 is SGHTA and CDR2 is FQGNSA. The CDR3 sequence is 17 residues long. V was pared by 5 bases and J by 4 bases, with 9 bases of the junction left unmatched.

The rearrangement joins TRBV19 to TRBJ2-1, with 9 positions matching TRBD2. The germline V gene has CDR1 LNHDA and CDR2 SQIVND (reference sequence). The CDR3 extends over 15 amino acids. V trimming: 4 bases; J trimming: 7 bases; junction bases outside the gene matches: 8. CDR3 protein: CASSTAGLAWNEQFF. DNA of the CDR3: TGTGCCAGTAGTACTGCGGGACTAGCTTGGAATGAGCAGTTCTTC.

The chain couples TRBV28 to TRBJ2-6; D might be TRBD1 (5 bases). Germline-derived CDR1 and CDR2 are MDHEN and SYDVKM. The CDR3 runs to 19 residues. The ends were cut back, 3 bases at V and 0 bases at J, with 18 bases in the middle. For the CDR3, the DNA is TGTGCCAGCAGTTTGGCCCCGCAGGGCGTCACCTCTGGGGCCAACGTCCTGACTTTC. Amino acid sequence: CASSLAPQGVTSGANVLTF.